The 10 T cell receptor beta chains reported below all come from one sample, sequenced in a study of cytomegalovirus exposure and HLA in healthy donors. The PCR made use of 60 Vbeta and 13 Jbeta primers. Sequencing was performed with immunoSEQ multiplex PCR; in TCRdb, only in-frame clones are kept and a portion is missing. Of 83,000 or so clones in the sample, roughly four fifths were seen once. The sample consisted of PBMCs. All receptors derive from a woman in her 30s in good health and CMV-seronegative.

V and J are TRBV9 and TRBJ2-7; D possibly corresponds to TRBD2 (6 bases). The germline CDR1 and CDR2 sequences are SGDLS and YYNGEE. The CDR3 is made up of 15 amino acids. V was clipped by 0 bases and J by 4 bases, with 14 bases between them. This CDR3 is CASSVGGSGTYEQYF. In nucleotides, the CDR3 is TGTGCCAGCAGCGTAGGGGGTAGCGGTACATACGAGCAGTACTTC.

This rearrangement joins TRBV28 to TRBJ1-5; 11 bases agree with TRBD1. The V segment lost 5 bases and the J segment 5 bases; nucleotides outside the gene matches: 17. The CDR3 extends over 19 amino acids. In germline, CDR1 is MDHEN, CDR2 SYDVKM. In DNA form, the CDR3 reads TGTGCCAGCAGTCAACCAGGAATCGGACAGGGGGCTACTTATCAGCCCCAGCATTTT. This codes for CASSQPGIGQGATYQPQHF.

The chain's CDR3 is CASSVDWNSPLHF. DNA of the CDR3: TGTGCCAGCAGCGTCGACTGGAATTCACCCCTCCACTTT. J is TRBJ1-6 and V is TRBV11-1; D gene uncertain. CDR1 SGHAT and CDR2 FQDESV come from the germline V gene (reference sequence). This CDR3 has 13 residues. Trimming shortened V by 5 bases and J by 7 bases, and 9 bases separated the two germline ends.

The DNA for the CDR3 is TGTGCCAGCAGACAGAAGCTAATATATGGCTACACCTTC. It encodes CASRQKLIYGYTF. The J gene is TRBJ1-2, the V gene TRBV28; no firm D call. The CDR3 runs to 13 residues. Germline V lookup: CDR1 MDHEN, CDR2 SYDVKM. Trimming removed 6 bases from V and 5 bases from J, with 13 bases in between.

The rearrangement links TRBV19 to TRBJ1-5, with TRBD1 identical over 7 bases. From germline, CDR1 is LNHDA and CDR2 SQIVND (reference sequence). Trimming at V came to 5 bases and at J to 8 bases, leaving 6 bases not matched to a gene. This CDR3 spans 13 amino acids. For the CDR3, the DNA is TGTGCCAGTAGTCCCGAAGGGGGCAAGCCCCAGCATTTT. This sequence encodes CASSPEGGKPQHF.

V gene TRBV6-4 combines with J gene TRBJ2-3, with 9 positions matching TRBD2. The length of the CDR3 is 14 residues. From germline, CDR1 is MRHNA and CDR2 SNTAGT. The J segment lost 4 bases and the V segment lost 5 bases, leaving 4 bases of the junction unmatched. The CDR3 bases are TGTGCCAGCAGTATAGCGGGAGACGCAGATACGCAGTATTTT. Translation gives CASSIAGDADTQYF.

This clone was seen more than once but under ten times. The CDR3 sequence is CASSLGGARENTEAFF. The DNA for the CDR3 is TGTGCCAGCAGTTTAGGGGGGGCTCGGGAGAACACTGAAGCTTTCTTT. V gene TRBV28 combines with J gene TRBJ1-1, with D perhaps TRBD1 (6 bases). The germline V gene has CDR1 MDHEN and CDR2 SYDVKM. The CDR3 totals 16 residues. With 2 bases removed from V and 1 base from J, the gap between germline ends came to 14 bases.

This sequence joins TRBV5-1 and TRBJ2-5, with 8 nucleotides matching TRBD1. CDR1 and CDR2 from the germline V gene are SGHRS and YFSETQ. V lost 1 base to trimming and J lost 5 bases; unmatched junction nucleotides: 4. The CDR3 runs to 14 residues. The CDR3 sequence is CASSLQGAGETQYF. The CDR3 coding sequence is TGCGCCAGCAGCTTGCAGGGGGCCGGCGAGACCCAGTACTTC.

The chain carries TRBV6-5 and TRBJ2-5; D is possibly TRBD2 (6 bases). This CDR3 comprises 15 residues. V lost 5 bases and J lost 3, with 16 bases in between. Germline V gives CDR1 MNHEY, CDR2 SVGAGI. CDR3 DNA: TGTGCCAGCAGTCCAATGTCGCGGACTAAAGAGACCCAGTACTTC. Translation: CASSPMSRTKETQYF.

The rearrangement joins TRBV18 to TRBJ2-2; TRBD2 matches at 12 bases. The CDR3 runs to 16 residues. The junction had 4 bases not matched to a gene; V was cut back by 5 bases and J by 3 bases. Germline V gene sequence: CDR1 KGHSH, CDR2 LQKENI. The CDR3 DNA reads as TGTGCCAGCTCAAAACTAGCGGGAGGCGACACCGGGGAGCTGTTTTTT. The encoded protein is CASSKLAGGDTGELFF.